These 7 T cell receptor beta chains were sequenced from one sample in a study of cytomegalovirus exposure and HLA in healthy donors. PCR involved 60 Vbeta and 13 Jbeta primers. Data came from immunoSEQ multiplex PCR; TCRdb stores just in-frame clones and leaves some out. The sample yields about 110,000 clones, roughly 63% seen once. Sequenced input: PBMCs. The source of these receptors is a woman in her seventies in good health and CMV-seropositive.

The chain uses TRBV19 and TRBJ1-1; TRBD1 agrees at 7 bases. The CDR3 totals 15 residues. CDR1 LNHDA and CDR2 SQIVND come from the germline V gene (reference sequence). The V gene end was trimmed by 6 bases and the J gene end by 0 bases; junction bases not matched to a gene: 7. The CDR3 region has the DNA TGTGCCAGTAGGATTACAGGGGTTCTGAACACTGAAGCTTTCTTT. Translating gives CASRITGVLNTEAFF.

The chain links TRBV11-2 to TRBJ1-2, with D uncertain. CDR1 and CDR2 from the germline V gene are SGHAT and FQNNGV. The CDR3 totals 14 residues. V was shortened by 8 bases and J by 4 bases, with 17 bases between the two germline ends. The CDR3 spells CASGSSTGSYGYTF. CDR3 coding DNA: TGTGCCAGCGGATCGAGTACCGGGAGCTATGGCTACACCTTC. Variable domain in full (rest from reference TRBV11-2 and TRBJ1-2): EAGVAQSPRYKIIEKRQSVAFWCNPISGHATLYWYQQILGQGPKLLIQFQNNGVVDDSQLPKDRFSAERLKGVDSTLKIQPAKLEDSAVYLCASGSSTGSYGYTFGSGTRLTVV.

This clone has only one observation. This chain joins TRBV5-4 and TRBJ1-1; the D is unclear. Germline CDR1 is SGHNT and CDR2 is YYREEE (reference sequence). The CDR3 runs to 14 residues. Trimming left V 4 bases short and J 2 bases short, with 12 bases between. This chain's CDR3 is CASSLDPRNTEAFF. The CDR3 coding sequence is TGTGCCAGCAGCCTGGACCCCAGAAACACTGAAGCTTTCTTT.

The rearrangement joins TRBV13 to TRBJ2-3; TRBD2 aligns across 8 bases. CDR1 and CDR2 from the germline V gene are PRHDT and FYEKMQ (reference sequence). The CDR3 is 20 amino acids. V dropped 4 bases and J dropped 6; count of bases not matched to a gene: 24. For the CDR3, the DNA is TGTGCCAGCAGCTCGACAACGGGGGTGGGTAGCGGGAAGTCATGGGATACGCAGTATTTT. Encoded protein: CASSSTTGVGSGKSWDTQYF.

This clone has only one observation. J is TRBJ2-3 and V is TRBV5-1; the match to TRBD2 covers 10 bases. Losses at the gene ends were 7 bases for V and 2 bases for J; bases not matched to a gene: 13. The CDR3 is 17 residues long. Germline values: CDR1 SGHRS, CDR2 YFSETQ. In DNA form, the CDR3 reads TGCGCCAGCGGGGTGGGGCTAGCGGGGGACCCCACAGATACGCAGTATTTT. It encodes CASGVGLAGDPTDTQYF.

This clone occurred a few times. The chain recombines TRBV15 with TRBJ2-1; TRBD2 aligns across 11 bases. The CDR3 is made up of 18 amino acids. CDR1 and CDR2 from the germline V gene are LNHNV and YYDKDF (reference sequence). The V segment lost 6 bases and the J segment 1 base; nucleotides outside the gene matches: 11. CDR3 residues: CATRPGASGGQSYNEQFF. In DNA, the CDR3 is TGTGCCACCAGACCCGGGGCTAGCGGGGGGCAGTCCTACAATGAGCAGTTCTTC.

V gene TRBV6-6 combines with J gene TRBJ2-3, with a weak D call TRBD2 (6 bases). CDR3 length: 14 residues. The germline V gene encodes CDR1 MNHNY and CDR2 SVGAGI (reference sequence). Trimming took off 8 bases at V and 2 bases at J, with 14 bases between the two ends. This chain's CDR3 is CASLPTGVTDTQYF. The CDR3 nucleotides read TGTGCCAGCCTTCCGACGGGGGTCACAGATACGCAGTATTTT.